The rows below give T cell receptor beta chains drawn from one sample of a study of blood T cell repertoires in COVID-19. Sequenced by immunoSEQ multiplex PCR; TCRdb stores in-frame clones only, minus some. The sample yields tens of thousands of clones, about nine tenths seen once. The specimen sequenced was peripheral blood. These TCRs come from a man aged 18 to 29 with COVID-19, enrolled during active disease. Both conserved end residues are trimmed from each CDR3.

v_call: TRBV28; j_call: TRBJ2-2; cdr3_aa: ASLAASRSGELF
v_call: TRBV18; j_call: TRBJ1-1; cdr3_aa: ASSPAIPQGGLDTEAF
v_call: TRBV12-3/TRBV12-4; j_call: TRBJ2-4; cdr3_aa: ASSNGQGALQY
v_call: TRBV19; j_call: TRBJ1-1; cdr3_aa: ASSARTGLTEAF
v_call: TRBV27; j_call: TRBJ2-2; cdr3_aa: ASRQRTGGPGGELF
v_call: TRBV29-1; j_call: TRBJ1-2; cdr3_aa: SVSRLVGFSGYT
v_call: TRBV6-2/TRBV6-3; j_call: TRBJ1-5; cdr3_aa: ASSFERGQGARQPQH
v_call: TRBV21-1; j_call: TRBJ1-3; cdr3_aa: ASSKMPDRHGNTIY
v_call: TRBV9; j_call: TRBJ1-2; cdr3_aa: ASSVGPGYGYT
v_call: TRBV29-1; j_call: TRBJ1-1; cdr3_aa: SSEPVDRGSTEAF
v_call: TRBV30; j_call: TRBJ2-1; cdr3_aa: AWRTGGTGGEQF
v_call: TRBV4-1; j_call: TRBJ2-6; cdr3_aa: ASSQPRDRANVLT
v_call: TRBV27; j_call: TRBJ2-7; cdr3_aa: ASSYGTSGRHYEQY
v_call: TRBV18; j_call: TRBJ1-1; cdr3_aa: ASSSGTANTEAF
v_call: TRBV27; j_call: TRBJ2-7; cdr3_aa: ASSSGLASYEQY